This T cell receptor (beta chain) originates from a study of OX40 agonist ivuxolimab in advanced cancers. Generated by immunoSEQ multiplex PCR, the TCRdb table keeps only in-frame clones and is missing some. The sample shows under 75,000 clones, around 83% of them seen only once. Deletions cut 4 bases from V and 7 bases from J, with 18 bases between. CDR3 length equals 14 residues. Germline lookup yields CDR1 SGHRS and CDR2 YFSETQ. Material: CD4+ or CD8+ T cells sorted from blood, obtained in a trial of the OX40 agonist ivuxolimab. This TCR was sampled from an adult with an advanced solid tumor such as melanoma, head and neck, liver or kidney cancer. V and J are TRBV5-1 and TRBJ2-7; D is perhaps TRBD2 (6 bases). The CDR3 region has the DNA TGCGCCAGCAGCGGGGCCAGCGGGTCGGGAGAGCAGTACTTC. It translates to CASSGASGSGEQYF.